This T cell receptor (beta chain) comes out of a study of T cells in women clearing cervical HPV infection. Whole-study findings and limits: Associations may precede or follow infection; HPV-specific or memory T cells were not isolated. Combining TCR richness with V gene abundances gave approximately 0.8 AUC. CIN3+ cases had significantly higher TCR repertoire richness than controls, but evenness did not differ.

The CDR3 extends over 15 amino acids. Germline V gene lookup returns CDR1 SNHLY and CDR2 FYNNEI. After removal of 2 bases from V and 10 bases from J, the junction contained 7 bases not matched to a gene. Genomic DNA, averaging roughly 1,200 ng per sample, yielded TCR beta CDR3 via immunoSEQ. Assay: immunoSEQ multiplex PCR; the TCRdb copy retains only in-frame clones and omits some. The sample shows 30,000 to 35,000 clones, and 1.6% sits with its ten largest clones. About this clone itself: Its antigen is currently unknown. The CDR3 end falls 3 residues outside the read, so it is completed with the germline J gene.

This receptor was obtained from a woman between 18 and 75 years old with a cervical HPV16 infection that either progressed to CIN3+ or cleared (not recorded which). Sequenced sample: blood buffy coat. This chain joins TRBV2 and TRBJ1-6; 8 bases are shared with TRBD1. The CDR3 spells CASSEIPGGTSPLHF. Partial CDR3 DNA: TGTGCCAGCAGTGAAATACCAGGGGGCACGTCACCC.